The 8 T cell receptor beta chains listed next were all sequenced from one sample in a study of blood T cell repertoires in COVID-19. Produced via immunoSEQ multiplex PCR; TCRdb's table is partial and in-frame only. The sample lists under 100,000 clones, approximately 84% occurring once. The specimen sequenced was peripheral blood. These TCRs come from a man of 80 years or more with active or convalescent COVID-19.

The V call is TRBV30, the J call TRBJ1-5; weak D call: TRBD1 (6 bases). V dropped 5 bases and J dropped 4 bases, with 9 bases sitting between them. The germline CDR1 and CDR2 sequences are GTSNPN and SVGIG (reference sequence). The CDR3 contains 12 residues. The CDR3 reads CAWGQGNQPQHF. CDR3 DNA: TGTGCCTGGGGGCAGGGGAATCAGCCCCAGCATTTT.

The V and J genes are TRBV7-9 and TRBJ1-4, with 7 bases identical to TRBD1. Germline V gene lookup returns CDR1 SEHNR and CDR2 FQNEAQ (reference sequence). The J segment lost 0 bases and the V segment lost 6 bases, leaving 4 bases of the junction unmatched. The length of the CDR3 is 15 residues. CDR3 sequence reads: CASSRDRSTNEKLFF. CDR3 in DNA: TGTGCCAGCAGTAGGGACAGATCAACTAATGAAAAACTGTTTTTT.

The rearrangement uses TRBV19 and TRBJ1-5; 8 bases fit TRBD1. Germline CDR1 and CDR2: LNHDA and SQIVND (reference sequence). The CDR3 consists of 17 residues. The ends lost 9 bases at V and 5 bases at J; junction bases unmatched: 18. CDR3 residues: CASNTFAGQGADQPQHF. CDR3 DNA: TGTGCCAGCAACACCTTTGCGGGGCAGGGGGCTGATCAGCCCCAGCATTTT.

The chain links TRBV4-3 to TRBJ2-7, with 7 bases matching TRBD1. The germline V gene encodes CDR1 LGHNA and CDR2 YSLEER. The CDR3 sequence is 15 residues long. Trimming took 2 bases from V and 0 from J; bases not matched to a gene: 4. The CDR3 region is CASSQIRDSSYEQYF. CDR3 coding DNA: TGCGCCAGCAGCCAAATCCGGGACAGCTCCTACGAGCAGTACTTC.

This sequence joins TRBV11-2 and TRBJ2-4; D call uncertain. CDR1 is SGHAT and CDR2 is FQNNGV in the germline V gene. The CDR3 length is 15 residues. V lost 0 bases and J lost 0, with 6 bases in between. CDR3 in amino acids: CASSLDTRAKNIQYF. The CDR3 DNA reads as TGTGCCAGCAGCTTAGATACTCGAGCCAAAAACATTCAGTACTTC.

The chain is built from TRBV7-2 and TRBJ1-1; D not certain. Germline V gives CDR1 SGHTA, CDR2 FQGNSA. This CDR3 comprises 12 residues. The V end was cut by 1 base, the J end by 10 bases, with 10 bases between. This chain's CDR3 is CASSLELGPAFF. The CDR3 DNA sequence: TGTGCCAGCAGCTTAGAGCTGGGCCCAGCTTTCTTT.

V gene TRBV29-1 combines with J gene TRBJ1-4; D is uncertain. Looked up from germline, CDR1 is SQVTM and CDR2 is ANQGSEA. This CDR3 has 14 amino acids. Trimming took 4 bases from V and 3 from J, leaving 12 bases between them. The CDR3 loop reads CSVGASAANEKLFF. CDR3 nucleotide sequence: TGCAGCGTTGGGGCCTCAGCTGCTAATGAAAAACTGTTTTTT.

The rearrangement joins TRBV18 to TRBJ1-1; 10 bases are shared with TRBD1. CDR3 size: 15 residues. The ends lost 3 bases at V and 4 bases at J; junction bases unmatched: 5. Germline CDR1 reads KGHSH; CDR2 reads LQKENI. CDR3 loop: CASSPDRGYATEAFF. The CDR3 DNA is TGTGCCAGCTCACCGGACAGGGGGTATGCCACTGAAGCTTTCTTT. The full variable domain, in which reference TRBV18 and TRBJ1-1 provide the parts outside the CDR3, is NAGVMQNPRHLVRRRGQEARLRCSPMKGHSHVYWYRQLPEEGLKFMVYLQKENIIDESGMPKERFSAEFPKEGPSILRIQQVVRGDSAAYFCASSPDRGYATEAFFGQGTRLTVV.